The clone carrying this T cell receptor (beta chain) appeared a few times. CDR3 length: 13 amino acids. V was clipped by 5 bases and J by 5 bases; unmatched bases: 2. Germline CDR1 is DFQATT and CDR2 is SNEGSKA (reference sequence). The source of the sample is a study of T cells after yellow fever vaccination. TCRdb called the 5' RACE reads again in MiXCR, with one record for every CDR3 protein. The repertoire consists of under 80,000 distinct CDR3 sequences, with approximately 7.4% occurring once and the leading ten covering 30% to 45%. Sample: CD8+ T cells sorted from PBMCs, taken 15 days after the yellow fever booster vaccination. The V call is TRBV20-1, the J call TRBJ2-1, with TRBD2 matching 11 bases. The clonotype originates from a man aged 25-45 years who received the YFV17D yellow fever vaccine. The CDR3 DNA reads TGCAGTGCTCCGGGACTAGCGGACAATGAGCAGTTCTTC. Protein product: CSAPGLADNEQFF.